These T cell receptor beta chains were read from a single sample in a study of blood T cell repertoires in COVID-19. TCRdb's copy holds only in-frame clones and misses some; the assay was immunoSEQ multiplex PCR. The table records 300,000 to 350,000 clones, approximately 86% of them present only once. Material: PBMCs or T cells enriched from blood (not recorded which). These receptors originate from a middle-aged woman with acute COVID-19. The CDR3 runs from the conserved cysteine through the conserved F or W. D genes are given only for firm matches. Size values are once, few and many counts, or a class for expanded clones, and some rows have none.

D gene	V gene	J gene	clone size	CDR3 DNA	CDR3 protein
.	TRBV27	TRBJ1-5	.	TGTGCCAGCAGAGCAGGGTTTTTGCGGCCCCAGCATTTT	CASRAGFLRPQHF
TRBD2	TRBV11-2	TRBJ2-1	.	TGTGCCAGCAGCTTATGGACTAGCGGCCATCTGAACAATGAGCAGTTCTTC	CASSLWTSGHLNNEQFF
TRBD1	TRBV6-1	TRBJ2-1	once	TGTGCCAGCAGTGATGGTTCTGCAGGGGGTAAGCAGTTCTTC	CASSDGSAGGKQFF
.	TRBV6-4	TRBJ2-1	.	TGTGCCAGCAGTGACTCGATGCTCCGCAGGGTAATGCAGTTCTTC	CASSDSMLRRVMQFF
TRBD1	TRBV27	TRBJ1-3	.	TGTGCCAGCAGTGGACAGGGGGCTTCTGGAAACACCATATATTTT	CASSGQGASGNTIYF
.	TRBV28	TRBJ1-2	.	TGTGCCAGCAGAGTCCCAAGGGGTCTATATGGCTACACCTTC	CASRVPRGLYGYTF
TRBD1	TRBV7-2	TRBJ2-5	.	TGTGCCAGCGGGACAGGGGGCGTTTTTTGGCCCGAAGAGACCCAGTACTTC	CASGTGGVFWPEETQYF
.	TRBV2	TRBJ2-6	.	TGTGCCAGCGGGTCGGGGGACTCTGGGGCCAACGTCCTGACTTTC	CASGSGDSGANVLTF
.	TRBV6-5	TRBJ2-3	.	TGTGCCAGCAGTTCCAGGCTAGGGGCTGTCACAGATACGCAGTATTTT	CASSSRLGAVTDTQYF
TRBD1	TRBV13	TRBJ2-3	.	TGTGCCAGCAGCTCCTTGACAGGGACCACAGATACGCAGTATTTT	CASSSLTGTTDTQYF
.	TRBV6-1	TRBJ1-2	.	TGTGCCAGCAGTGATCACAGGGCCACCCTTAGATATGGCTACACCTTC	CASSDHRATLRYGYTF
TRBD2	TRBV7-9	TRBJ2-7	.	TGTGCCAGCGGGGGGACTAGAGTCTACGAGCAGTACTTC	CASGGTRVYEQYF
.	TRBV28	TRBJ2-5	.	TGTGCCAGCAGTTTCTCCAGGGTGGGACAAGAGACCCAGTACTTC	CASSFSRVGQETQYF
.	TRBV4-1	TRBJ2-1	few	TGCGCCAGCAGCCTCGGACACCTAAGCTCCTACAATGAGCAGTTCTTC	CASSLGHLSSYNEQFF
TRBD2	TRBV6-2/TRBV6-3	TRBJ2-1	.	TGTGCCAGCAGTTTCCCTAGCGGGAAACTAGCGTCGGAGAGCTCCTACAATGAGCAGTTCTTC	CASSFPSGKLASESSYNEQFF
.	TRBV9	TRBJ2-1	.	TGTGCCAGCAGCGTAGCAATGGCATCCTTCTCCTACAATGAGCAGTTCTTC	CASSVAMASFSYNEQFF
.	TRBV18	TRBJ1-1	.	TGTGCCAGCTCACCACAGGCAGGGGTGACTGAAGCTTTCTTT	CASSPQAGVTEAFF
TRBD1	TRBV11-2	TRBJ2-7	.	TGTGCCAGCAACACACCGGGACAGGGGGCCTGGGAGCAGTACTTC	CASNTPGQGAWEQYF
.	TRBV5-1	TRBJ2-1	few	TGCGCCAGCAGCTTGGCGGGGAGCTCCTACAATGAGCAGTTCTTC	CASSLAGSSYNEQFF
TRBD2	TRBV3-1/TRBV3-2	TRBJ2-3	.	TGTGCCAGCAGCCAAGATCCGAGCGGGAGTGCAGATACGCAGTATTTT	CASSQDPSGSADTQYF
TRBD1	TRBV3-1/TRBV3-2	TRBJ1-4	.	TGTGCCAGCAGCCAAACAGGGGGTTTTAATGAAAAACTGTTTTTT	CASSQTGGFNEKLFF
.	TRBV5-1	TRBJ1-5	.	TGCGCCAGCAGGACAGTCGAATTTCAGCCCCAGCATTTT	CASRTVEFQPQHF
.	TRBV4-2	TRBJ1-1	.	TGTGCCAGCAGCCAAGAACTAATGAACACTGAAGCTTTCTTT	CASSQELMNTEAFF
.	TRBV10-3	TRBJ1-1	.	TGTGCCGCAAAGGACAGTGCGAACACTGAAGCTTTCTTT	CAAKDSANTEAFF
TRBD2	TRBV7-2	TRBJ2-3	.	TGTGCCAGCAGCTTAGTGGGGGCTAGCGGGAGGGCAGATACGCAGTATTTT	CASSLVGASGRADTQYF
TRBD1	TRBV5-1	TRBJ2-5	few	TGCGCCAGCAGCCTCGGACAGGCCCCCCCAGCGACCCAGTACTTC	CASSLGQAPPATQYF
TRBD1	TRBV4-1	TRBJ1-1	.	TGCGCCAGCAGCCAGACCGGGAACAGGGGTTCGGGCACTGAAGCTTTCTTT	CASSQTGNRGSGTEAFF
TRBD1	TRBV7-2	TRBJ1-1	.	TGTGCCAGCAGCTGGGGACAGGGCCGATCCACTGAAGCTTTCTTT	CASSWGQGRSTEAFF